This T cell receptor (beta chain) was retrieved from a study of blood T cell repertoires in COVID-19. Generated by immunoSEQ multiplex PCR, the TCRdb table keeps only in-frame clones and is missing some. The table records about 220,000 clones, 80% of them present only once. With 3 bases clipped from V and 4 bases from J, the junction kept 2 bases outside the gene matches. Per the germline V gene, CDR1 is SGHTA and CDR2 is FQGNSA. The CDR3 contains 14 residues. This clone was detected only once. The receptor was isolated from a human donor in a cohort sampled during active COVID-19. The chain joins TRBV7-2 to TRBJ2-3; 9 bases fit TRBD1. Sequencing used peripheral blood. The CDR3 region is CASSFRQGADTQYF. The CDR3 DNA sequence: TGTGCCAGCAGCTTTCGACAGGGGGCAGATACGCAGTATTTT. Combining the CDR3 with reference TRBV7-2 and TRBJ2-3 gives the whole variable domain GAGVSQSPSNKVTEKGKDVELRCDPISGHTALYWYRQSLGQGLEFLIYFQGNSAPDKSGLPSDRFSAERTGGSVSTLTIQRTQQEDSAVYLCASSFRQGADTQYFGPGTRLTVL.